This T cell receptor (beta chain) was recovered during a study of regulatory T cells in long-lasting Graves disease. Study-wide background: New Graves' disease cases had less than 3 months of antithyroid drugs.

CDR3 regions were amplified by Arm-PCR using iRepertoire HTBI primers to build TCR beta libraries. MiXCR was run by TCRdb on the multiplex PCR reads, yielding one entry per CDR3 protein. In the table there are about 470,000 distinct CDR3 sequences, 14% to 15% of which are singletons. As for time point: newly diagnosed GD, antithyroid drugs for less than 3 months. The TCR library was made from RNA extracted from PBMCs. This clonotype was seen repeatedly, ten times or more. Its antigen is as yet unknown. General observations from the study: Repertoires from persistent disease leaned toward TRBV28, TRBJ1-2 and TRBJ2-5.

V lost 6 bases and J lost 6, with 9 bases in between. The length of the CDR3 is 12 residues. Germline CDR1 and CDR2: SGHAT and FQNNGV. The same data also contributed to another study, on T cells in Graves' hyperthyroidism and ophthalmopathy. That work contributes: In the first-round RT-PCR of the TCR CDR3, the HTBI primer set was used. A median about 6.2 months before onset, the model predicted ophthalmopathy.

The genes are TRBV11-2 and TRBJ2-1, with D perhaps matching TRBD1 (6 bases). Material: peripheral blood mononuclear cells (PBMCs), obtained at new diagnosis, from a patient treated with antithyroid drugs. This sequence originates from a woman in her 30s with Graves disease. The CDR3 region is CASSQGGNEQFF. CDR3 DNA: TGTGCCAGCAGTCAAGGGGGCAATGAGCAGTTCTTC.